One and the same sample provided the 5 T cell receptor beta chains below, sequenced in a study of T cell repertoires in cytomegalovirus infection. Antigen specificity for these receptors is unknown. In TCRdb, the reads were re-called with MiXCR into one record per CDR3 protein. The table includes roughly 920,000 distinct CDR3 sequences, 30% to 40% detected once. The sequences come from cultured CD8+ T cells from PBMCs, collected from culture after CMV antigen stimulation. The receptors originated from a human donor in good health (CMV status not recorded). Some clones in this sample may be carry-over from other donors' samples.

The chain employs TRBV7-4 and TRBJ2-7; 7 positions match TRBD2. Trimming at V came to 6 bases and at J to 7 bases, leaving 15 bases not matched to a gene. Germline assignment: CDR1 SGHVT and CDR2 SQSDAQ. The CDR3 has 15 amino acids. For the CDR3, the DNA is TGTGCCAGCAGTCTCAAAGAACTCGCGGGGGTAGAGCAGTACTTC. Its protein product is CASSLKELAGVEQYF.

This clonotype was recorded many times. The rearrangement uses TRBV11-2 and TRBJ2-1; the D gene is possibly TRBD2 (7 bases). Trimming removed 4 bases from V and 5 bases from J, with 18 bases in between. Germline V CDR1 and CDR2: SGHAT, FQNNGV. This CDR3 is built from 16 residues. The CDR3 here is CASSSLGAGANNEQFF. The CDR3 nucleotides read TGTGCCAGCAGCTCCCTAGGCGCGGGGGCCAACAATGAGCAGTTCTTC.

In this sample, this clonotype turned up many times. The V gene is TRBV7-2, the J gene TRBJ2-7, with 8 bases identical to TRBD1. The CDR3 has 16 amino acids. CDR1 is SGHTA and CDR2 is FQGNSA in the germline V gene. The ends lost 5 bases at V and 5 bases at J; junction bases unmatched: 14. As DNA, the CDR3 is TGTGCCAGCAGCCCGTCGGACAGGGTGAATTTCCACGAGCAGTACGTC. Amino acid sequence: CASSPSDRVNFHEQYV.

The rearrangement links TRBV27 to TRBJ2-1, with no clear D. Trimming left V 4 bases short and J 3 bases short, with 10 bases between. This CDR3 comprises 14 residues. Germline CDR1 reads MNHEY; CDR2 reads SMNVEV (reference sequence). CDR3 DNA: TGTGCCAGCAGTTACGAGGCAATCTACAATGAGCAGTTCTTC. As protein: CASSYEAIYNEQFF.

This clonotype was seen ten or more times. CDR3 loop: CASSRQLGNEQFF. Written as DNA, the CDR3 is TGTGCCAGCAGCCGTCAGTTGGGCAATGAGCAGTTCTTC. The rearrangement joins TRBV7-6 to TRBJ2-1; D gene ambiguous. CDR3 length equals 13 residues. CDR1 and CDR2 from the germline V gene are SGHVS and FNYEAQ. V lost 5 bases and J 6 bases, leaving 11 bases between the germline ends.